The clone carrying this TCR beta chain was detected many times. The record originates from a study of CD8 T cells in ankylosing spondylitis. With 3 bases removed from V and 6 bases from J, the gap between germline ends came to 15 bases. CDR1 and CDR2 from the germline V gene are SGDLS and YYNGEE. The CDR3 loop spans 15 amino acids. Making the TCR beta libraries involved quantitative 5'-RACE with molecular barcodes. One entry per CDR3 protein, called by TCRdb with MiXCR from the 5' RACE reads. The data hold about 320,000 distinct CDR3 sequences, with 11% observed a single time. The gene calls are TRBV9 and TRBJ2-2; D is unclear. The clonotype comes from a female donor with ankylosing spondylitis or in good health (not recorded which). Specimen: blood, either unsorted or a sorted T cell fraction (not recorded which). The CDR3 loop reads CASSAQALSSGELFF. In DNA form, the CDR3 reads TGTGCCAGCAGCGCCCAAGCCCTGTCGTCCGGGGAGCTGTTTTTT.